The 25 T cell receptor beta chains listed next were all sequenced from one sample in a study of CD8 T cells in ankylosing spondylitis. One entry per CDR3 protein results from TCRdb running MiXCR on the 5' RACE reads. The sample records roughly 260,000 distinct CDR3 sequences, roughly 20% being singletons. Material: blood, either unsorted or a sorted T cell fraction (not recorded which). These receptors were collected from a male donor with ankylosing spondylitis or in good health (not recorded which).

This sequence joins TRBV5-1 and TRBJ2-5, with a tentative D call TRBD2 (6 bases). The CDR3 is 15 residues long. Germline V gene sequence: CDR1 SGHRS, CDR2 YFSETQ. V lost 0 bases and J lost 5, with 14 bases in between. The CDR3 protein is CASSLAGGEGETQYF. In nucleotides, the CDR3 is TGCGCCAGCAGCTTGGCCGGGGGAGAGGGTGAGACCCAGTACTTC.

The chain joins TRBV12-3 or TRBV12-4 to TRBJ1-6; D unresolved. V was cut by 6 bases and J by 0 bases, with 9 bases left in between. CDR3 length equals 15 residues. In nucleotides, the CDR3 is TGTGCCAGCAGGGGGAGCCACTCCTATAATTCACCCCTCCACTTT. Translation: CASRGSHSYNSPLHF.

The chain links TRBV20-1 to TRBJ2-2; the D gene is possibly TRBD1 (6 bases). With 0 bases removed from V and 0 bases from J, the gap between germline ends came to 17 bases. The CDR3 runs 18 residues. Germline CDR1 is DFQATT and CDR2 is SNEGSKA (reference sequence). The CDR3 bases are TGCAGTGCTAGAGATCCTCGGGCAGGGGCCCCGAACACCGGGGAGCTGTTTTTT. Protein: CSARDPRAGAPNTGELFF.

This clonotype was counted a few times. The chain uses TRBV5-1 and TRBJ2-3; D not certain. The V and J ends lost 5 bases and 6 bases respectively, with 13 bases between them. Germline assignment: CDR1 SGHRS and CDR2 YFSETQ. The CDR3 totals 13 residues. The CDR3 DNA is TGCGCCAGCAGAGTTACTCCGACGGATACGCAGTATTTT. This translates into CASRVTPTDTQYF.

This clonotype was recorded many times. The germline gene is not matched at one end of the junction; a read error may be the cause. The J gene is TRBJ2-5, the V gene TRBV5-1; TRBD2 agrees at 8 bases. The CDR3 is made up of 14 amino acids. Germline-derived CDR1 and CDR2 are SGHRS and YFSETQ. Here the CDR3 DNA reads TGTGCCAGCAGCTTGGTAGCGGGGAAAGAGACCCAGTACTTC. Its protein is CASSLVAGKETQYF. Using reference TRBV5-1 and TRBJ2-5 for the parts outside the CDR3, the full variable domain is KAGVTQTPRYLIKTRGQQVTLSCSPISGHRSVSWYQQTPGQGLQFLFEYFSETQRNKGNFPGRFSGRQFSNSRSEMNVSTLELGDSALYLCASSLVAGKETQYFGPGTRLLVL.

The rearrangement joins TRBV9 to TRBJ1-1, with D hard to call. V lost 0 bases and J lost 0, with 9 bases in between. Germline V lookup: CDR1 SGDLS, CDR2 YYNGEE. This CDR3 region has 15 residues. The chain's CDR3 is CASSVGSQLNTEAFF. The CDR3 nucleotides are TGTGCCAGCAGCGTAGGTTCACAGCTGAACACTGAAGCTTTCTTT. Complete variable domain (other parts from reference TRBV9 and TRBJ1-1): DSGVTQTPKHLITATGQRVTLRCSPRSGDLSVYWYQQSLDQGLQFLIQYYNGEERAKGNILERFSAQQFPDLHSELNLSSLELGDSALYFCASSVGSQLNTEAFFGQGTRLTVV.

This clonotype was observed a few times. V and J are TRBV15 and TRBJ2-7; D is possibly TRBD2 (6 bases). V was trimmed by 5 bases and J by 2 bases, leaving 13 bases between them. The V gene's germline CDR1 is LNHNV and CDR2 YYDKDF (reference sequence). CDR3 length: 14 amino acids. The CDR3 region has the DNA TGTGCCACCAGCCCGCGGGACTCAACCTACGAGCAGTACGTC. Translation gives CATSPRDSTYEQYV.

This clonotype has a handful of counts. Written as DNA, the CDR3 is TGTGCCAGCAGCCGCCGAGCAGAAGCTTTCTTT. Its protein product is CASSRRAEAFF. The chain uses TRBV3-1 and TRBJ1-1; no clear D. This CDR3 is built from 11 residues. The germline V gene has CDR1 LGHDT and CDR2 YNNKEL (reference sequence). V was cut by 4 bases and J by 8 bases, with 8 bases left in between.

The gene calls are TRBV6-1 and TRBJ2-5; D uncertain. The CDR3 is made up of 14 amino acids. CDR1 is MNHNS, CDR2 SASEGT, per germline. The V end lost 3 bases, the J end lost 1 base, and 9 bases lay between the germline ends. This CDR3 is CASSETPLQETQYF. The CDR3 bases are TGTGCCAGCAGTGAGACACCCCTCCAAGAGACCCAGTACTTC.

This clonotype was observed a handful of times. The chain has TRBV9 and TRBJ2-1; 10 bases match TRBD1. The CDR3 sequence is 15 residues long. The trim removed 4 bases at V and 7 bases at J, leaving 8 bases unmatched. In germline, CDR1 is SGDLS, CDR2 YYNGEE. The CDR3 coding sequence is TGTGCCAGCAGCCCAGACAGGGGGCACGGAAATGAGCAGTTCTTC. Encoded protein: CASSPDRGHGNEQFF.

The chain is built from TRBV18 and TRBJ2-4, with D perhaps TRBD1 or TRBD2 (5 bases each). The CDR3 spans 15 residues. V was clipped by 4 bases and J by 0 bases, with 10 bases between them. Germline assignment: CDR1 KGHSH and CDR2 LQKENI. The CDR3 region is CASSRTGTAKNIQYF. The CDR3 DNA is TGTGCCAGCTCACGAACCGGGACAGCCAAAAACATTCAGTACTTC.

The genes are TRBV20-1 and TRBJ2-1; TRBD2 might be the D (6 bases). The CDR3 has 15 residues. Per the germline V gene, CDR1 is DFQATT and CDR2 is SNEGSKA (reference sequence). V lost 6 bases and J 4 bases, leaving 19 bases between the germline ends. The CDR3 region is CSALQYGRPYNEQFF. The CDR3 nucleotides are TGCAGTGCCCTCCAGTACGGGAGACCGTACAATGAGCAGTTCTTC.

Notes on this clonotype: The germline gene is not matched at one end of the junction; a read error may be the cause. The chain employs TRBV28 and TRBJ2-3; the match to TRBD1 covers 8 bases. Germline CDR1 and CDR2: MDHEN and SYDVKM. The CDR3 is 12 amino acids. DNA of the CDR3: TGTGCCAGCAGTTTATTCGCAGGGGGCGTTGTTTTT. Protein product: CASSLFAGGVVF.

This clonotype was detected a few times. CDR3 sequence: CASSGSDTQYF. In DNA form, the CDR3 reads TGTGCCAGCAGCGGGTCTGATACGCAGTATTTT. This rearrangement joins TRBV21-1 to TRBJ2-3. TRBV21-1 is designated a pseudogene. The CDR3 is made up of 11 amino acids.

The chain recombines TRBV6-1 with TRBJ2-1, with a weak D call TRBD1 (6 bases). With 6 bases removed from V and 4 bases from J, the gap between germline ends came to 13 bases. CDR3 length equals 14 residues. Germline CDR1 reads MNHNS; CDR2 reads SASEGT. The CDR3 loop is CASRRQENYNEQFF. The CDR3 nucleotides are TGTGCCAGCAGGCGACAGGAGAATTACAATGAGCAGTTCTTC.

The gene calls are TRBV5-1 and TRBJ1-2; D perhaps matches TRBD1 (6 bases). This CDR3 contains 14 residues. Trimming took 4 bases from V and 8 from J, leaving 18 bases between them. CDR1 and CDR2 from the germline V gene are SGHRS and YFSETQ. CDR3 DNA: TGCGCCAGCAGCGACACTCCAGGGGTCCGGGGCTACACCTTC. As protein: CASSDTPGVRGYTF.

Worth noting for this clonotype: One base away lies a much larger clone, so this may be a sequencing read error. The chain recombines TRBV6-5 with TRBJ1-1; maybe TRBD1 (6 bases). This CDR3 spans 16 amino acids. CDR1 is MNHEY, CDR2 SVGAGI, per germline. This CDR3 reads CTSSYSRGAFNTEAFF. CDR3 bases: TGTACCAGCAGTTACTCTAGGGGGGCCTTTAACACTGAAGCTTTCTTT.

This chain uses TRBV12-3 or TRBV12-4 with TRBJ1-4; D gene ambiguous. The ends were cut back, 2 bases at V and 0 bases at J, with 13 bases in the middle. The CDR3 covers 17 residues. The CDR3 region is CASSLSVSVATNEKLFF. CDR3 nucleotides: TGTGCCAGCAGTTTATCGGTGTCCGTTGCAACTAATGAAAAACTGTTTTTT.

This clonotype was observed a few times. This sequence joins TRBV7-2 and TRBJ2-4, with TRBD1 identical over 7 bases. V trimming: 5 bases; J trimming: 15 bases; junction bases outside the gene matches: 7. CDR1 is SGHTA, CDR2 FQGNSA, per germline. The CDR3 consists of 11 residues. In DNA form, the CDR3 reads TGTGCCAGCAGCGTCGACAGGGTGCCGTACTTC. Translated: CASSVDRVPYF.

The genes are TRBV12-3 or TRBV12-4 and TRBJ1-5; no clear D. The CDR3 runs 12 residues. V was pared by 5 bases and J by 6 bases, with 8 bases between. The CDR3 DNA reads TGTGCCAGCAGTACCATGGCTCAGCCCCAGCATTTT. Translated, it gives CASSTMAQPQHF.

This chain links TRBV9 with TRBJ2-1, with 7 bases aligning to TRBD1. There are 15 residues in the CDR3. The V gene's germline CDR1 is SGDLS and CDR2 YYNGEE. V lost 4 bases and J lost 2; bases outside the gene matches: 6. The CDR3 nucleotides are TGTGCCAGCAGCACTCGACAGGGTACCTACAATGAGCAGTTCTTC. It codes for CASSTRQGTYNEQFF.

The chain recombines TRBV7-8 with TRBJ2-2; 10 bases align to TRBD2. V lost 2 bases to trimming and J lost 5 bases; unmatched junction nucleotides: 2. Germline CDR1 SGHVS, CDR2 FQNEAQ. The CDR3 is made up of 15 amino acids. The CDR3 sequence: CASSLIAGGTGELFF. The CDR3 DNA reads TGTGCCAGCAGCTTAATAGCGGGGGGAACCGGGGAGCTGTTTTTT.

The chain uses TRBV9 and TRBJ2-1, with D unclear. From germline, CDR1 is SGDLS and CDR2 YYNGEE. The CDR3 sequence is 13 residues long. V lost 0 bases and J lost 8, with 9 bases in between. In DNA form, the CDR3 reads TGTGCCAGCAGCGTAGTAGGGCGCGATGAGCAGTTCTTC. Translated, it gives CASSVVGRDEQFF. The full variable domain, completed using reference TRBV9 and TRBJ2-1, is DSGVTQTPKHLITATGQRVTLRCSPRSGDLSVYWYQQSLDQGLQFLIQYYNGEERAKGNILERFSAQQFPDLHSELNLSSLELGDSALYFCASSVVGRDEQFFGPGTRLTVL.

This clonotype has a single count. The chain couples TRBV20-1 to TRBJ2-7; 9 bases fit TRBD1. Unmatched junction bases numbered 2, after V lost 1 base and J lost 7 bases. This CDR3 spans 12 amino acids. Germline CDR1 and CDR2: DFQATT and SNEGSKA (reference sequence). CDR3 bases: TGCAGTGCTAGAGCGACAGGGGGTGAGCAGTACGTC. This sequence encodes CSARATGGEQYV.

The rearrangement links TRBV7-3 to TRBJ2-1; 8 nucleotides match TRBD1. After removal of 4 bases from V and 5 bases from J, the junction contained 4 bases not matched to a gene. CDR3 length equals 14 residues. Germline values: CDR1 SGHTA, CDR2 FQGTGA. As DNA, the CDR3 is TGTGCCAGCAGCTATGGACAGGGTAACAATGAGCAGTTCTTC. Translating gives CASSYGQGNNEQFF.